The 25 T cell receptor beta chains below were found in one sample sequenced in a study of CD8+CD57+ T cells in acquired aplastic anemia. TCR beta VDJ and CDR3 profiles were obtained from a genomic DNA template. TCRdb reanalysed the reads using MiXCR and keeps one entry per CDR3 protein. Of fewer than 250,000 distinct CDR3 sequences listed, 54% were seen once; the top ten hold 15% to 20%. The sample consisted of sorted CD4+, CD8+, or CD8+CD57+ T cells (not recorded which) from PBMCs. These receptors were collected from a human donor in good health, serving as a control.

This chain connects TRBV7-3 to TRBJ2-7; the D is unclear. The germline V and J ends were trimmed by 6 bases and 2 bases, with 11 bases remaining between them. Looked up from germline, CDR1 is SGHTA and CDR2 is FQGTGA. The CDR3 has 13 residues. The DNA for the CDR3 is TGTGCCAGCAGTCGGCAGAGGCCCTACGAGCAGTACTTC. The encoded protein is CASSRQRPYEQYF.

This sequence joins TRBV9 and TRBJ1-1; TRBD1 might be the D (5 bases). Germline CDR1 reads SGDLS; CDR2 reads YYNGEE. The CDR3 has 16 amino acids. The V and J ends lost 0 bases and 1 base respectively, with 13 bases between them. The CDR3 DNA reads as TGTGCCAGCAGCGTAGGCGGACATCCGCAGAACACTGAAGCTTTCTTT. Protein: CASSVGGHPQNTEAFF.

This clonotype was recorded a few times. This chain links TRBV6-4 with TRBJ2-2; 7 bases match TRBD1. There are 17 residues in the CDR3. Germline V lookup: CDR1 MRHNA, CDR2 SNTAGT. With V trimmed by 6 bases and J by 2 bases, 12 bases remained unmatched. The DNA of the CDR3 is TGTGCCAGCAGCTCCTTACAGGGGCCGATCAACACCGGGGAGCTGTTTTTT. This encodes CASSSLQGPINTGELFF.

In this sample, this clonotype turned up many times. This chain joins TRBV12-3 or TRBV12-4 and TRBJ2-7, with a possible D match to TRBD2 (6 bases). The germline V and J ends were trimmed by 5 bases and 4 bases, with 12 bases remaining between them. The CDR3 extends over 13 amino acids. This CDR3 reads CASSPGGIYEQYF. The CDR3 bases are TGTGCCAGCAGTCCCGGAGGGATTTACGAGCAGTACTTC.

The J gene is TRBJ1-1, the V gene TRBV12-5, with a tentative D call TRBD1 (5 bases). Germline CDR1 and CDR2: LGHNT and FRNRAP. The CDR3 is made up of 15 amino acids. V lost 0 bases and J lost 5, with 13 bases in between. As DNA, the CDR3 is TGTGCTAGTGGTTTGGTAGGGAGCGGGGGGACTGAAGCTTTCTTT. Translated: CASGLVGSGGTEAFF.

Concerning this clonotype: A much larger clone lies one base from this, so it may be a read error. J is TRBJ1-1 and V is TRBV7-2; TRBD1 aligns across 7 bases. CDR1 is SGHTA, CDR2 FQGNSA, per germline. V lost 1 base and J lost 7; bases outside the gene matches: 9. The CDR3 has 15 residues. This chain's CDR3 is CASSLEGGGRSEAFF. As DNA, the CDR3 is TGTGCCAGCAGCTTAGAAGGGGGCGGCAGGAGTGAAGCTTTCTTT. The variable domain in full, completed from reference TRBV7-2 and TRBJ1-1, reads GAGVSQSPSNKVTEKGKDVELRCDPISGHTALYWYRQSLGQGLEFLIYFQGNSAPDKSGLPSDRFSAERTGGSVSTLTIQRTQQEDSAVYLCASSLEGGGRSEAFFGQGTRLTVV.

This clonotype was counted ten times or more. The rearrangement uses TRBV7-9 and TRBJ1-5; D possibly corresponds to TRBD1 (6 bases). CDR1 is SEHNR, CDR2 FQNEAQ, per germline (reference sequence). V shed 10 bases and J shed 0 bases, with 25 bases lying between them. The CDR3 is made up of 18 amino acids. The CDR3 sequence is CANPAAGTTLNSNQPQHF. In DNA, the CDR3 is TGTGCCAACCCAGCTGCCGGGACAACACTCAATAGCAATCAGCCCCAGCATTTT.

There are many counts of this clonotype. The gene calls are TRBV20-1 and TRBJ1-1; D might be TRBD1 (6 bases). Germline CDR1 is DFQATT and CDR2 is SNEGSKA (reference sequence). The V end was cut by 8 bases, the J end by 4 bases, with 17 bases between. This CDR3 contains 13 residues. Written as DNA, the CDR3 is TGCAGTTATAACAGGGTGTCGGTCACTGAAGCTTTCTTT. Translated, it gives CSYNRVSVTEAFF.

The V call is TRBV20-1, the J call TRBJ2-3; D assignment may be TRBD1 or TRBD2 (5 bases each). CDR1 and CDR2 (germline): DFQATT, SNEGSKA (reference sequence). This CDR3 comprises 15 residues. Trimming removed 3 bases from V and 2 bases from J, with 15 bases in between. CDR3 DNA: TGCAGTGCTAGTCAGGGACGGATTTTCACAGATACGCAGTATTTT. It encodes CSASQGRIFTDTQYF.

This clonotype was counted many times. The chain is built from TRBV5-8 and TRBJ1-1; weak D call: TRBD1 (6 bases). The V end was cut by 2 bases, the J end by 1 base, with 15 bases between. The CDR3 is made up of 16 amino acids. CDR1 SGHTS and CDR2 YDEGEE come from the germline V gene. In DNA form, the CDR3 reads TGTGCCAGCAGCTTCGTCTGGGGGCACCAGAACACTGAAGCTTTCTTT. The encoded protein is CASSFVWGHQNTEAFF.

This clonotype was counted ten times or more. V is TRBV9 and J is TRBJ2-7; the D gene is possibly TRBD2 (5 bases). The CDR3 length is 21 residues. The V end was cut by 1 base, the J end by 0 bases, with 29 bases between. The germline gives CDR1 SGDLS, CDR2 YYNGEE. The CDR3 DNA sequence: TGTGCCAGCAGCGTAATTGGACCCCCGGGAAAGTGTCAACTTAGCTCCTACGAGCAGTACTTC. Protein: CASSVIGPPGKCQLSSYEQYF.

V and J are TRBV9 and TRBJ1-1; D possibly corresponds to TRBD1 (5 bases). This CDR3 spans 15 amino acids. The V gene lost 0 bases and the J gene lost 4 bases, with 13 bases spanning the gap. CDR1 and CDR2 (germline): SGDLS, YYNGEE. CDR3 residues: CASSVAGGASTEAFF. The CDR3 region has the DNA TGTGCCAGCAGCGTAGCGGGAGGGGCTAGCACTGAAGCTTTCTTT.

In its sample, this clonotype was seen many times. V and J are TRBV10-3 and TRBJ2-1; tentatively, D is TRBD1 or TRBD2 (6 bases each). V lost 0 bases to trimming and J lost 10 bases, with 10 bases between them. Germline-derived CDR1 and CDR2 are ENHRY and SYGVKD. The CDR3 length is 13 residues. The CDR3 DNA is TGTGCCATCAGTGAGTCCGGGGGCGGGGAGCAGTTCTTC. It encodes CAISESGGGEQFF.

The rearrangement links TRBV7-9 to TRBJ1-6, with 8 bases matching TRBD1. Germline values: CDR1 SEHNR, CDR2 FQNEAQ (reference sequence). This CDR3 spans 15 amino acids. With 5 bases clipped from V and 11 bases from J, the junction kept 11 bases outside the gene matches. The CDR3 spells CASSMDRVIGTPLHF. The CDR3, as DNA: TGTGCCAGCAGCATGGACAGGGTTATTGGAACACCCCTCCACTTT.

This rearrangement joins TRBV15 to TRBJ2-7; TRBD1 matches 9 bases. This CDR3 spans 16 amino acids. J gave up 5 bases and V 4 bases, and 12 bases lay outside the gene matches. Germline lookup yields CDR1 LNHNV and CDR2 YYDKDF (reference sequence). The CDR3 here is CATSKTSGTGYDEQYF. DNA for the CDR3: TGTGCCACCAGCAAAACCTCCGGGACAGGGTACGACGAGCAGTACTTC. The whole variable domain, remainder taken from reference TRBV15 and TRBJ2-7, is DAMVIQNPRYQVTQFGKPVTLSCSQTLNHNVMYWYQQKSSQAPKLLFHYYDKDFNNEADTPDNFQSRRPNTSFCFLDIRSPGLGDTAMYLCATSKTSGTGYDEQYFGPGTRLTVT.

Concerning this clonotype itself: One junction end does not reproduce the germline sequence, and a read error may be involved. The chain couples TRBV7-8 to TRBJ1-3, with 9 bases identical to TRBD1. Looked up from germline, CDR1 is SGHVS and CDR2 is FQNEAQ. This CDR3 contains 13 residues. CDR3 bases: TGTGCCGGCAGCCCGGACAGGGGAGACACCATATATTTT. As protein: CAGSPDRGDTIYF.

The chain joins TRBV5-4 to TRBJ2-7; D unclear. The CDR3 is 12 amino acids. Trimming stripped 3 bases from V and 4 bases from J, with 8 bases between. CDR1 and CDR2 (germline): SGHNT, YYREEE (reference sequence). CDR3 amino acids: CASSSGEYEQYF. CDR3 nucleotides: TGTGCCAGCAGCTCAGGAGAATACGAGCAGTACTTC.

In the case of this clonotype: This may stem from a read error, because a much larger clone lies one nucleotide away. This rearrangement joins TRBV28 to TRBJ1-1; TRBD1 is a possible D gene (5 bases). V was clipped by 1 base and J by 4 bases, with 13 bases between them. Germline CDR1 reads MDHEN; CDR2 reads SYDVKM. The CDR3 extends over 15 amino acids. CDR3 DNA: TGTGCCAGCAGTTTATTGGCAGGGTTCAGCACTGAAGCTTTCTTT. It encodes CASSLLAGFSTEAFF. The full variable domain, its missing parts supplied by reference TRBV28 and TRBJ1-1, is DVKVTQSSRYLVKRTGEKVFLECVQDMDHENMFWYRQDPGLGLRLIYFSYDVKMKEKGDIPEGYSVSREKKERFSLILESASTNQTSMYLCASSLLAGFSTEAFFGQGTRLTVV.

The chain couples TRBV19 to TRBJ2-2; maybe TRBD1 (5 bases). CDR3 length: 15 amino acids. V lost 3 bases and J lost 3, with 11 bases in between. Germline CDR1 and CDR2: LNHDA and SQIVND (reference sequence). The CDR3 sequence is CASSIRVWDTGELFF. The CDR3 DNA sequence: TGTGCCAGTAGTATCAGGGTGTGGGACACCGGGGAGCTGTTTTTT.

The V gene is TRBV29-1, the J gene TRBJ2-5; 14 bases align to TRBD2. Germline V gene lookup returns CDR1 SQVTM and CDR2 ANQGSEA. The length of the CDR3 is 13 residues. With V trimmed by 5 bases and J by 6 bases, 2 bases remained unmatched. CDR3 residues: CSVRLAGGQTQYF. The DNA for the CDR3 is TGCAGCGTTAGACTAGCGGGGGGGCAGACCCAGTACTTC.

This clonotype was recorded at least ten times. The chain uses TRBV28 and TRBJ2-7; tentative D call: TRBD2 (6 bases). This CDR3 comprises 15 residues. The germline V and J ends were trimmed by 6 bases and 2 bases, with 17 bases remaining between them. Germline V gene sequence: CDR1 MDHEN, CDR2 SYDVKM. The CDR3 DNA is TGTGCCAGCAGCCCTCGGGGTAGCGGTACCTACGAGCAGTACTTC. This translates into CASSPRGSGTYEQYF.

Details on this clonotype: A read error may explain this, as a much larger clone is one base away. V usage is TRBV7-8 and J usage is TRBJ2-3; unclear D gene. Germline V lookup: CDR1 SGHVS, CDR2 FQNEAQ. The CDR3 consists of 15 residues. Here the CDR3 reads CASSRDGYATDTQYF. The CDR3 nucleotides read TGCGCCAGCAGCCGAGATGGTTACGCCACAGATACGCAGTATTTT. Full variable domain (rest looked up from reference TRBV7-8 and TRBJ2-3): GAGVSQSPRYKVAKRGQDVALRCDPISGHVSLFWYQQALGQGPEFLTYFQNEAQLDKSGLPSDRFFAERPEGSVSTLKIQRTQQEDSAVYLCASSRDGYATDTQYFGPGTRLTVL.

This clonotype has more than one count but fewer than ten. CDR3 bases: TGTGCCACCCCAACAACTCGACTAGCGGGGTCCTACAATGAGCAGTTCTTC. Translation gives CATPTTRLAGSYNEQFF. The chain employs TRBV11-2 and TRBJ2-1; TRBD2 matches at 11 bases. With 10 bases clipped from V and 1 base from J, the junction kept 12 bases outside the gene matches. Per germline, CDR1 SGHAT and CDR2 FQNNGV. CDR3 size: 17 residues.

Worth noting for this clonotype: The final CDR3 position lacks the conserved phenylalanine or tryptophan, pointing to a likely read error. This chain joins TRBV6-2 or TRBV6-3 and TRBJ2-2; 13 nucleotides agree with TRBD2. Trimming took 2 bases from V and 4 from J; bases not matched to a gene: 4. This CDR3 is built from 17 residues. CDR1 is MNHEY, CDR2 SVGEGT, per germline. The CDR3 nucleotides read TGTGCCAGCAGTTACGAGACTAGCGGGGGGATCACCGGGGAGCTGTTTCTT. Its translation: CASSYETSGGITGELFL.

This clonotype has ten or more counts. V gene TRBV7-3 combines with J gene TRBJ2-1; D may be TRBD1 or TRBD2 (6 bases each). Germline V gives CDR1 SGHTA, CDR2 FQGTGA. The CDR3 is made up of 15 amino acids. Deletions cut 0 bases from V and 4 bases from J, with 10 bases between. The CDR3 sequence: CASSLTGGLYNEQFF. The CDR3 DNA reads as TGTGCCAGCAGCTTAACGGGGGGCCTATACAATGAGCAGTTCTTC.